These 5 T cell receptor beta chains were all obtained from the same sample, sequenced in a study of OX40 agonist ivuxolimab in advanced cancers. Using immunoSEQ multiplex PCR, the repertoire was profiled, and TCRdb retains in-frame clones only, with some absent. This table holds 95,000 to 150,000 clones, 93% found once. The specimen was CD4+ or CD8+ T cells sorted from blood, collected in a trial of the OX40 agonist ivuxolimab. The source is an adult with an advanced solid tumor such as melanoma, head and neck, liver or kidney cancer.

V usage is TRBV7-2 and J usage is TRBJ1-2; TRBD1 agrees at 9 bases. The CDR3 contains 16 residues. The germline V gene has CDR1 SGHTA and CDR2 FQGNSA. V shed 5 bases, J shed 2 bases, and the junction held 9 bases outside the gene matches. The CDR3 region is CASSPGTGRSNYGYTF. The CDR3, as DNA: TGTGCCAGCAGCCCCGGGACAGGGAGAAGCAACTATGGCTACACCTTC.

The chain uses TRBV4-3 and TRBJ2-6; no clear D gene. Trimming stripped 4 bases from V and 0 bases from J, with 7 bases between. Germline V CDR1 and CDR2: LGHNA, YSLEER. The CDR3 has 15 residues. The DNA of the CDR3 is TGCGCCAGCAGCCCAGCCCACTCTGGGGCCAACGTCCTGACTTTC. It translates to CASSPAHSGANVLTF.

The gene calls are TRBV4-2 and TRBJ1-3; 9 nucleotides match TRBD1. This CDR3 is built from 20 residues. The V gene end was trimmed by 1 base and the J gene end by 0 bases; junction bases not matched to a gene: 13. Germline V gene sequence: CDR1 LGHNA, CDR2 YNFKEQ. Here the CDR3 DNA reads TGTGCCAGCAGCCAAGTTGGAGGACAGGGGACCCTAAGCTCTGGAAACACCATATATTTT. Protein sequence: CASSQVGGQGTLSSGNTIYF.

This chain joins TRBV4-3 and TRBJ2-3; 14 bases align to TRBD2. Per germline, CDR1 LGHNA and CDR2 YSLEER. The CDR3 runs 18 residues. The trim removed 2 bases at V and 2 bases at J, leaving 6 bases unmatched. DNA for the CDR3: TGCGCCAGCAGCCAAACCGGACTAGCGGGAGGAGCCACAGATACGCAGTATTTT. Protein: CASSQTGLAGGATDTQYF.

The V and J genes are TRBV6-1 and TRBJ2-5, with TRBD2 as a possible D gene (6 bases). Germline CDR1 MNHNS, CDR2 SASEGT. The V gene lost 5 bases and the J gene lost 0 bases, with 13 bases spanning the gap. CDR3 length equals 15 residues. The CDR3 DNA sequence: TGTGCCAGCAGTCCGGGAGCGCCTTACCAAGAGACCCAGTACTTC. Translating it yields CASSPGAPYQETQYF.